Presented here are 11 T cell receptor beta chains from one specimen sequenced in a study of T cell repertoires in cytomegalovirus infection. MiXCR was run by TCRdb on the reads, yielding one entry per CDR3 protein. This sample has 200,000 to 300,000 distinct CDR3 sequences, with 9% to 15% found just once. Specimen: PBMCs. These receptors were obtained from a human donor in good health (CMV status not recorded). Some clones in this sample may be carry-over from other donors' samples.

This clonotype appeared many times. The V call is TRBV7-2, the J call TRBJ1-5; 8 bases are a match to TRBD1. This CDR3 spans 16 amino acids. Looked up from germline, CDR1 is SGHTA and CDR2 is FQGNSA. Losses at the gene ends were 1 base for V and 4 bases for J; bases not matched to a gene: 6. The CDR3 spells CASSLVGTGGNQPQHF. CDR3 nucleotides: TGTGCCAGCAGCTTAGTCGGGACAGGTGGAAATCAGCCCCAGCATTTT.

The table lists this clonotype with many counts. V is TRBV7-8 and J is TRBJ2-5, with 9 bases matching TRBD2. The J segment lost 3 bases and the V segment lost 6 bases, leaving 5 bases of the junction unmatched. There are 14 residues in the CDR3. Per germline, CDR1 SGHVS and CDR2 FQNEAQ. The CDR3 loop reads CASSRAGGKETQYF. CDR3 nucleotide sequence: TGTGCCAGCAGTCGAGCGGGAGGTAAAGAGACCCAGTACTTC. The complete variable domain, with remaining parts taken from reference TRBV7-8 and TRBJ2-5, reads GAGVSQSPRYKVAKRGQDVALRCDPISGHVSLFWYQQALGQGPEFLTYFQNEAQLDKSGLPSDRFFAERPEGSVSTLKIQRTQQEDSAVYLCASSRAGGKETQYFGPGTRLLVL.

This clonotype has at least ten counts. The rearrangement uses TRBV4-2 and TRBJ2-6; 8 bases line up with TRBD2. Germline-derived CDR1 and CDR2 are LGHNA and YNFKEQ. V was clipped by 4 bases and J by 0 bases; unmatched bases: 11. The CDR3 is made up of 19 amino acids. CDR3 nucleotides: TGTGCCAGCAGCCCCACCCCGACTAGCGCATACTCTGGGGCCAACGTCCTGACTTTC. It encodes CASSPTPTSAYSGANVLTF.

The chain is built from TRBV7-4 and TRBJ2-7; 7 bases line up with TRBD2. The V segment lost 1 base and the J segment 3 bases; nucleotides outside the gene matches: 9. Germline values: CDR1 SGHVT, CDR2 SQSDAQ. The CDR3 spans 16 residues. The chain's CDR3 is CASSLGTPGTIYEQYF. The CDR3 DNA reads TGTGCCAGCAGCTTAGGGACCCCCGGGACTATCTACGAGCAGTACTTC. The full variable domain, with the rest looked up from reference TRBV7-4 and TRBJ2-7, is GAGVSQSPRYKVAKRGRDVALRCDSISGHVTLYWYRQTLGQGSEVLTYSQSDAQRDKSGRPSGRFSAERPERSVSTLKIQRTEQGDSAVYLCASSLGTPGTIYEQYFGPGTRLTVT.

This clonotype has a count of ten or more. The V gene is TRBV7-2, the J gene TRBJ1-1; D is possibly TRBD1 (5 bases). CDR1 and CDR2 from the germline V gene are SGHTA and FQGNSA. This CDR3 region has 15 residues. V dropped 5 bases and J dropped 12 bases, with 25 bases sitting between them. The CDR3 nucleotides read TGTGCCAGCAGCCTTAGTGCGACAGCGAATCATGAGCCTTTCTTT. Protein: CASSLSATANHEPFF.

This clonotype was observed a few times. This chain connects TRBV7-6 to TRBJ2-7; the D is unclear. The germline V and J ends were trimmed by 3 bases and 1 base, with 7 bases remaining between them. CDR3 length: 13 amino acids. Germline CDR1 is SGHVS and CDR2 is FNYEAQ. CDR3 loop: CASSFSESYEQYF. DNA of the CDR3: TGTGCCAGCAGCTTCAGCGAATCCTACGAGCAGTACTTC.

This clonotype was observed many times. The chain uses TRBV7-2 and TRBJ1-1; perhaps TRBD1 as D (6 bases). V was clipped by 5 bases and J by 4 bases, with 17 bases between them. The CDR3 covers 15 residues. Germline V gives CDR1 SGHTA, CDR2 FQGNSA. CDR3 DNA sequence: TGTGCCAGCAGCGGGTACAGGGTGGGGGGCACTGAAGCTTTCTTT. Translating it yields CASSGYRVGGTEAFF.

This clonotype was recorded many times. This chain connects TRBV20-1 to TRBJ2-5; 9 nucleotides line up with TRBD1. Per the germline V gene, CDR1 is DFQATT and CDR2 is SNEGSKA (reference sequence). The CDR3 has 13 residues. The trim removed 8 bases at V and 5 bases at J, leaving 9 bases unmatched. The CDR3 spells CSFHDRGRETQYF. CDR3 in DNA: TGCAGTTTCCATGACAGGGGGAGGGAGACCCAGTACTTC.

This clonotype has just one count. J is TRBJ2-3 and V is TRBV7-3; 12 bases align to TRBD2. Trimming at V came to 4 bases and at J to 0 bases, leaving 8 bases not matched to a gene. The length of the CDR3 is 18 residues. Germline lookup yields CDR1 SGHTA and CDR2 FQGTGA. In DNA, the CDR3 is TGTGCCAGCAGCTCTCCGGGACTAGCGGGTACTAGCACAGATACGCAGTATTTT. Translation gives CASSSPGLAGTSTDTQYF. The full variable domain, in which reference TRBV7-3 and TRBJ2-3 provide the parts outside the CDR3, is GAGVSQTPSNKVTEKGKYVELRCDPISGHTALYWYRQSLGQGPEFLIYFQGTGAADDSGLPNDRFFAVRPEGSVSTLKIQRTERGDSAVYLCASSSPGLAGTSTDTQYFGPGTRLTVL.

CDR3: CASSLGDGPYGYTF. In DNA form, the CDR3 reads TGTGCCAGCAGCTTAGGCGACGGCCCCTATGGCTACACCTTC. This chain uses TRBV7-9 with TRBJ1-2; D is ambiguous. CDR1 and CDR2 from the germline V gene are SEHNR and FQNEAQ (reference sequence). The CDR3 runs to 14 residues. Trimming pared 1 base from V and 4 bases from J, leaving 10 bases between.

This clonotype was seen ten or more times. This chain joins TRBV7-2 and TRBJ2-5; 8 bases match TRBD1. V lost 7 bases and J lost 2; bases outside the gene matches: 6. The CDR3 has 14 residues. Germline CDR1 and CDR2: SGHTA and FQGNSA. DNA of the CDR3: TGTGCCAGCACTACTACAGGGGGGCAAGAGACCCAGTACTTC. Amino acid sequence: CASTTTGGQETQYF. Full variable domain (missing parts from reference TRBV7-2 and TRBJ2-5): GAGVSQSPSNKVTEKGKDVELRCDPISGHTALYWYRQSLGQGLEFLIYFQGNSAPDKSGLPSDRFSAERTGGSVSTLTIQRTQQEDSAVYLCASTTTGGQETQYFGPGTRLLVL.